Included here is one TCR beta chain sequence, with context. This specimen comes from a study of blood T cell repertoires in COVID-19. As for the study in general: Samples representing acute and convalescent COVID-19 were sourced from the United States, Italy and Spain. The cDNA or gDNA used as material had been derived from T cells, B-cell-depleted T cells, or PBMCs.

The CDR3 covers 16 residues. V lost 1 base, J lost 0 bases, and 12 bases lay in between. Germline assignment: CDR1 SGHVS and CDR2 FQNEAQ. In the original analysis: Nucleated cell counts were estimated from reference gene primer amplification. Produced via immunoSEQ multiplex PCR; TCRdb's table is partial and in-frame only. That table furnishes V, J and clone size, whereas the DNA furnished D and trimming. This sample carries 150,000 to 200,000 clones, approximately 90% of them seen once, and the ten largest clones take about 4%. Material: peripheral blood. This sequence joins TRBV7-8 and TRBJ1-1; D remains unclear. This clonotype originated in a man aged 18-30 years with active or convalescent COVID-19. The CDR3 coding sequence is TGTGCCAGCAGCTTAGAGTCTACGGGAGTGAACACTGAAGCTTTCTTT. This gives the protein CASSLESTGVNTEAFF.